The clone carrying this T cell receptor (beta chain) occurred a few times. The data were obtained in a study of TIL therapy for anti-PD-1-resistant metastatic lung cancer. Overall study: Tumors were harvested before any PD-1/PD-L1 blockade. Median tumor PD-L1 proportion score was 5% to 7%. Most patients had lung adenocarcinoma. Tumors carried a median around 1.4 non-synonymous mutations per megabase.

Stated time point: pre-treatment sample, taken before nivolumab and TIL therapy. The immunoSEQ assay was v3. Method: immunoSEQ multiplex PCR; TCRdb's copy keeps in-frame clones and lacks some. The sample holds around 55,000 clones, 75% to 90% seen once. V lost 2 bases, J lost 7 bases, and 18 bases lay in between. Germline loops: CDR1 KGHSH, CDR2 LQKENI. CDR3 size: 15 residues. The chain combines TRBV18 with TRBJ2-7; no clear D gene. The material was blood, obtained at baseline. The TCR sequence derives from a person aged 25-79 years with non-small cell lung cancer. CDR3 sequence (DNA): TGTGCCAGCTCACCATCGAGGTTAGGGATCGGGGAGCAGTACTTC. This gives the protein CASSPSRLGIGEQYF.